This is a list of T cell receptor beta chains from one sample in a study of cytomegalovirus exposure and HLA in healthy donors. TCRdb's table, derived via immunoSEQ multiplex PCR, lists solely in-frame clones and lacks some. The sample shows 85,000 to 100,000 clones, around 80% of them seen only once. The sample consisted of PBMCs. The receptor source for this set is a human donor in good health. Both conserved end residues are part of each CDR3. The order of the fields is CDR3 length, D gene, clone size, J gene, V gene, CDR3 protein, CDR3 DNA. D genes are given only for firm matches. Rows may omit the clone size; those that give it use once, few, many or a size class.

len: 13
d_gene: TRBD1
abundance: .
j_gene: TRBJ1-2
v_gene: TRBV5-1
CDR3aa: CASSPGQYYGYTF
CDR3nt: TGCGCCAGCAGCCCGGGACAGTACTATGGCTACACCTTC

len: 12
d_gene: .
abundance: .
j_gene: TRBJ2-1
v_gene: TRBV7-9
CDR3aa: CSSSLARYEQFF
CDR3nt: TGTTCCAGCAGCTTAGCGAGGTATGAGCAGTTCTTC

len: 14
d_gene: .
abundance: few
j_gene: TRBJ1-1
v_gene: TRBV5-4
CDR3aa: CASSSNSANTEAFF
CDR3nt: TGTGCCAGCAGCTCTAATTCTGCAAACACTGAAGCTTTCTTT

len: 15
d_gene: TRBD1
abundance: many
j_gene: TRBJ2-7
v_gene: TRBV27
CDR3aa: CASSSPGQGTYEQYF
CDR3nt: TGTGCCAGCAGTTCACCGGGACAGGGAACCTACGAGCAGTACTTC

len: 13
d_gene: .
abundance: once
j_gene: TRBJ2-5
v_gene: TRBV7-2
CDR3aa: CASSPTRGETQYF
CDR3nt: TGTGCCAGCAGCCCGACTAGGGGAGAGACCCAGTACTTC

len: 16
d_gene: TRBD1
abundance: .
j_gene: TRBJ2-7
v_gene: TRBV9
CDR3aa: CASSAGQGAVTYEQYF
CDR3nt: TGTGCCAGCAGCGCGGGACAGGGGGCCGTGACCTACGAGCAGTACTTC

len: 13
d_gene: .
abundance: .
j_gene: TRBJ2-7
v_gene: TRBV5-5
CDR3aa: CASDREESYEQYF
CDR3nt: TGTGCCAGCGACAGGGAGGAATCCTACGAGCAGTACTTC

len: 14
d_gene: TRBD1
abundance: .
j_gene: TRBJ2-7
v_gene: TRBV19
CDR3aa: CASREKGQIYEQYF
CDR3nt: TGTGCCAGTCGAGAAAAGGGACAGATCTACGAGCAGTACTTC

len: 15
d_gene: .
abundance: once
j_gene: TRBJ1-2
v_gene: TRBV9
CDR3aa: CASSERQNSNYGYTF
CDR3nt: TGTGCCAGCAGCGAGCGGCAGAATTCTAACTATGGCTACACCTTC

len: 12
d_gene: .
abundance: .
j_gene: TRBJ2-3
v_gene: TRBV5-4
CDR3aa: CASSLGGSTQYF
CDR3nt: TGTGCCAGCAGCTTGGGAGGTAGTACGCAGTATTTT

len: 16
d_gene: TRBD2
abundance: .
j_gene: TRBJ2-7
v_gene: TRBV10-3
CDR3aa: CAISEPRLAVYYEQYF
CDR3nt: TGTGCCATCAGTGAGCCGAGACTAGCGGTTTACTACGAGCAGTACTTC

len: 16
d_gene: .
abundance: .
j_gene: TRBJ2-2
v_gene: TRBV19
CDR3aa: CASSIGRGPNTGELFF
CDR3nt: TGTGCCAGTAGTATAGGCCGTGGGCCGAACACCGGGGAGCTGTTTTTT

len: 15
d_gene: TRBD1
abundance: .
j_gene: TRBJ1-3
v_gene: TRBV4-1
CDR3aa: CASSLGQGAKATIYF
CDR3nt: TGCGCCAGCAGCCTGGGACAGGGGGCAAAGGCCACCATATATTTT

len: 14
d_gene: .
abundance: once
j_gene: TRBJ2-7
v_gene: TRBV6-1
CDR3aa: CASSITDRTYEQYF
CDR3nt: TGTGCCAGCAGCATAACGGACAGAACCTACGAGCAGTACTTC